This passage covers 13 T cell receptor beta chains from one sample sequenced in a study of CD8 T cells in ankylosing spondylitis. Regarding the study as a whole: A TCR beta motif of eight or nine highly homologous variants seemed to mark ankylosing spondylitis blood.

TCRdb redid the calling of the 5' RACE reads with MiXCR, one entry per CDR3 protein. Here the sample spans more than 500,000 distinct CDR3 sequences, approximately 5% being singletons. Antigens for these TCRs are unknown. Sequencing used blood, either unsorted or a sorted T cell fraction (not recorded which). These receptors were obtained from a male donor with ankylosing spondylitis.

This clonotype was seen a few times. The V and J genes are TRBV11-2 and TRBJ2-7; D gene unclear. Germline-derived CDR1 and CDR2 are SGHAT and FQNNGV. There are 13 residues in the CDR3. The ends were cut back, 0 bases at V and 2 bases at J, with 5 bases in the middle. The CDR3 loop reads CASSLESTYEQYF. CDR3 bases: TGTGCCAGCAGCTTAGAATCGACCTACGAGCAGTACTTC.

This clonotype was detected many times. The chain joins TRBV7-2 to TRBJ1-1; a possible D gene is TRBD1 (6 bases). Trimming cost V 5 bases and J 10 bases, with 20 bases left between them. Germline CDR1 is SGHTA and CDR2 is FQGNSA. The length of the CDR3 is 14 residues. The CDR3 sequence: CASSHGQSPLRAFF. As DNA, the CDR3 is TGTGCCAGCAGCCACGGACAGAGTCCCCTGAGAGCTTTCTTT.

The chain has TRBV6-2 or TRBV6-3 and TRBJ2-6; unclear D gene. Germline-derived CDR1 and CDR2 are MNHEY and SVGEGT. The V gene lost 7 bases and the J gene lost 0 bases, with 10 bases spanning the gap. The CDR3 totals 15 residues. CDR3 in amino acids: CASKRQASGANVLTF. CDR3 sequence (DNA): TGTGCCAGCAAGAGGCAAGCCTCTGGGGCCAACGTCCTGACTTTC.

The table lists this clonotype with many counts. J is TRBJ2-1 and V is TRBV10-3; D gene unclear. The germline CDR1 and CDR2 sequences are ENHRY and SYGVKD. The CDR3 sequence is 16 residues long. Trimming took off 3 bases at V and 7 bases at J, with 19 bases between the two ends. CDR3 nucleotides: TGTGCCATCAGTGATCTGGCAGCCCCTGTTCTGAATGAGCAGTTCTTC. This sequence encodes CAISDLAAPVLNEQFF.

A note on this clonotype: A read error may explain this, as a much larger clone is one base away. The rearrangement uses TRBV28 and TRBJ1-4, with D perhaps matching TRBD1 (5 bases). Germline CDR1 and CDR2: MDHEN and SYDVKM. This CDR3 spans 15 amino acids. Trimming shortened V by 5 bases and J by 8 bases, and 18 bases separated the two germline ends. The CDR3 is CASSPRTRGEEKLFF. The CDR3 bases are TGTGCCAGCAGTCCTCGGACACGGGGCGAAGAAAAACTGTTTTTT.

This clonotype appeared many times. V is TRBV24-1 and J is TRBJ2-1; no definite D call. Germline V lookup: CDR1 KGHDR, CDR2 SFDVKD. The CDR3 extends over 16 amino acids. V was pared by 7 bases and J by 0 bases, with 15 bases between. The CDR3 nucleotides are TGTGCCACCAGCGAGTCTCGCAAGGGCTCCTACAATGAGCAGTTCTTC. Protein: CATSESRKGSYNEQFF.

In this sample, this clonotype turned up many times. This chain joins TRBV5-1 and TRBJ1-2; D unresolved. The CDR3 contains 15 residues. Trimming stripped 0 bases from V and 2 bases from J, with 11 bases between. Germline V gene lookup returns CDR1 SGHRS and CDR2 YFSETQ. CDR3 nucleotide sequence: TGCGCCAGCAGCTTGGCCGCGGGGTACAACTATGGCTACACCTTC. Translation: CASSLAAGYNYGYTF. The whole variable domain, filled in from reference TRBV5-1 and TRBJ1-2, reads KAGVTQTPRYLIKTRGQQVTLSCSPISGHRSVSWYQQTPGQGLQFLFEYFSETQRNKGNFPGRFSGRQFSNSRSEMNVSTLELGDSALYLCASSLAAGYNYGYTFGSGTRLTVV.

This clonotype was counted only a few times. The CDR3 DNA is TGTGCCAGCAGCTCCCCCCTGGGCGGGAGGGCCTACGAGCAGTACTTC. Translated, it gives CASSSPLGGRAYEQYF. The chain employs TRBV7-9 and TRBJ2-7, with TRBD2 identical over 9 bases. Trimming cost V 4 bases and J 2 bases; bases outside gene matches: 9. Germline lookup yields CDR1 SEHNR and CDR2 FQNEAQ (reference sequence). CDR3 length equals 16 residues.

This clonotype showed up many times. The CDR3 bases are TGTGCCAGCAGCTTACCGGGACAGGGTTATCAAGAGACCCAGTACTTC. As protein: CASSLPGQGYQETQYF. The chain links TRBV5-6 to TRBJ2-5, with 9 positions matching TRBD1. The CDR3 runs to 16 residues. Unmatched junction bases numbered 7, after V lost 2 bases and J lost 2 bases. Germline V CDR1 and CDR2: SGHDT, YYEEEE.

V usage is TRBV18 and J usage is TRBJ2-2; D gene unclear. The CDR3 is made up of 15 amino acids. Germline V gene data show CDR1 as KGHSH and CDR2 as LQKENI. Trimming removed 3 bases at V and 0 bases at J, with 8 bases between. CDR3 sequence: CASSPWTANTGELFF. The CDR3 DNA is TGTGCCAGCTCACCTTGGACCGCGAACACCGGGGAGCTGTTTTTT.

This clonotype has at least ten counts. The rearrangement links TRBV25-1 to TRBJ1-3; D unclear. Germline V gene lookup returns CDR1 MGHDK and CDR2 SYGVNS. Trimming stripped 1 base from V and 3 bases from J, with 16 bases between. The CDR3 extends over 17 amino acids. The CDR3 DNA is TGTGCCAGCAGTGAATTTGAAGGAGGAAGGAGTGGAAACACCATATATTTT. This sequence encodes CASSEFEGGRSGNTIYF.

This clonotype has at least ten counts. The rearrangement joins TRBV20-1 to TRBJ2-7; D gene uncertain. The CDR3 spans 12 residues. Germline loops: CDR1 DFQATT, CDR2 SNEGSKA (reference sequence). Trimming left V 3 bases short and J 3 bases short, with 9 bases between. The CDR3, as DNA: TGCAGTGCTAGTATGGCAGACTACGAGCAGTACTTC. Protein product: CSASMADYEQYF.

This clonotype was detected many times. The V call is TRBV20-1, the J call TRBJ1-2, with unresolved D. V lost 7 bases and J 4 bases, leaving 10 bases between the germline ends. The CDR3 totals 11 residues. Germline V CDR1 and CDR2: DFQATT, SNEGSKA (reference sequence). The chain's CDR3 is CSGYSVYGYTF. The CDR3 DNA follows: TGCAGTGGATACAGTGTCTATGGCTACACCTTC.